This entry lists 18 T cell receptor beta chains sequenced from one sample in a study of OX40 agonist ivuxolimab in advanced cancers. TCRdb's table, derived via immunoSEQ multiplex PCR, lists solely in-frame clones and lacks some. The sample lists 35,000 to 40,000 clones, 82% occurring once. Sample: CD4+ or CD8+ T cells sorted from blood, taken in a trial of the OX40 agonist ivuxolimab. The source of these receptors is an adult with an advanced solid tumor such as melanoma, head and neck, liver or kidney cancer.

This clone was counted between two and nine times. The V call is TRBV5-1, the J call TRBJ1-4, with D maybe TRBD1 (6 bases). Trimming removed 0 bases from V and 7 bases from J, with 13 bases in between. From germline, CDR1 is SGHRS and CDR2 YFSETQ. The CDR3 has 15 amino acids. The CDR3 protein is CASSLAGTRAEKLFF. In nucleotides, the CDR3 is TGCGCCAGCAGCTTGGCCGGGACAAGGGCTGAAAAACTGTTTTTT.

This chain links TRBV5-8 with TRBJ1-6; D is perhaps TRBD1 (5 bases). The CDR3 extends over 14 amino acids. Trimming removed 0 bases from V and 10 bases from J, with 11 bases in between. Germline V gene lookup returns CDR1 SGHTS and CDR2 YDEGEE. The CDR3, as DNA: TGTGCCAGCAGCTTGGGTCTTGGGGGGTCACCCCTCCACTTT. Translation gives CASSLGLGGSPLHF.

The chain combines TRBV18 with TRBJ2-1; TRBD2 aligns across 15 bases. This CDR3 spans 16 amino acids. Germline values: CDR1 KGHSH, CDR2 LQKENI. V was pared by 7 bases and J by 4 bases, with 5 bases of the junction left unmatched. The CDR3 DNA follows: TGTGCCAGCTTTGGACTAGCGGGGGGGCAGTACAATGAGCAGTTCTTC. This translates into CASFGLAGGQYNEQFF.

V gene TRBV4-3 combines with J gene TRBJ2-3; no clear D gene. Trimming cost V 1 base and J 4 bases, with 15 bases left between them. The CDR3 runs to 16 residues. The germline CDR1 and CDR2 sequences are LGHNA and YSLEER. CDR3 nucleotides: TGCGCCAGCAGCCAAGGACGAGGTGGCTGGCCAGATACGCAGTATTTT. Translating it yields CASSQGRGGWPDTQYF.

The chain uses TRBV6-1 and TRBJ2-7, with D possibly being TRBD1 (5 bases). Trimming pared 7 bases from V and 2 bases from J, leaving 12 bases between. Germline CDR1 reads MNHNS; CDR2 reads SASEGT. The CDR3 totals 13 residues. This CDR3 is CASKLGATYEQYF. Here the CDR3 DNA reads TGTGCCAGCAAACTTGGGGCTACCTACGAGCAGTACTTC.

This chain connects TRBV6-5 to TRBJ1-2; no definite D call. The CDR3 contains 15 residues. With 4 bases removed from V and 6 bases from J, the gap between germline ends came to 18 bases. Germline V gene lookup returns CDR1 MNHEY and CDR2 SVGAGI. CDR3: CASSWVGQDQDGYTF. The CDR3 bases are TGTGCCAGCAGTTGGGTTGGGCAAGATCAAGATGGCTACACCTTC.

V and J are TRBV6-5 and TRBJ1-3; 9 bases line up with TRBD1. Germline assignment: CDR1 MNHEY and CDR2 SVGAGI. The CDR3 sequence is 15 residues long. Trimming at V came to 0 bases and at J to 3 bases, leaving 0 bases not matched to a gene. The CDR3 DNA follows: TGTGCCAGCAGTTACTCGACAGGGGGTGGAAACACCATATATTTT. Translation gives CASSYSTGGGNTIYF.

This chain links TRBV19 with TRBJ1-2; 7 bases match TRBD1. The junction had 6 bases not matched to a gene; V was cut back by 7 bases and J by 4 bases. The germline V gene has CDR1 LNHDA and CDR2 SQIVND (reference sequence). The CDR3 contains 13 residues. The CDR3: CASTPSGGYGYTF. The DNA for the CDR3 is TGTGCCAGTACCCCCTCAGGGGGCTATGGCTACACCTTC.

This clone was seen a single time. The chain recombines TRBV6-1 with TRBJ2-5; TRBD2 agrees at 7 bases. Per the germline V gene, CDR1 is MNHNS and CDR2 is SASEGT. V dropped 7 bases and J dropped 5; count of bases not matched to a gene: 13. CDR3 length: 15 amino acids. CDR3: CASKISGLPSETQYF. In nucleotides, the CDR3 is TGTGCCAGCAAAATTTCGGGACTACCATCGGAGACCCAGTACTTC.

The genes are TRBV19 and TRBJ2-7; unclear D gene. V lost 3 bases, J lost 5 bases, and 14 bases lay in between. CDR3 length: 14 amino acids. CDR1 and CDR2 (germline): LNHDA, SQIVND (reference sequence). The DNA of the CDR3 is TGTGCCAGTAGTATGCTCCCCTTTGGTCACGAGCAGTACTTC. This translates into CASSMLPFGHEQYF.

The rearrangement joins TRBV19 to TRBJ2-1, with TRBD1 matching over 7 bases. Germline V CDR1 and CDR2: LNHDA, SQIVND (reference sequence). This CDR3 contains 17 residues. With V trimmed by 4 bases and J by 1 base, 10 bases remained unmatched. The CDR3 bases are TGTGCCAGTAGTAGGGCCCGGGACAGAATATCCTACAATGAGCAGTTCTTC. Translation gives CASSRARDRISYNEQFF.

CDR3 nucleotides: TGTGCCAGCAGTTTAGACCGGGGGCGGACAGATACGCAGTATTTT. Protein product: CASSLDRGRTDTQYF. V is TRBV2 and J is TRBJ2-3; D is perhaps TRBD1 or TRBD2 (6 bases each). The CDR3 covers 15 residues. Deletions cut 5 bases from V and 3 bases from J, with 15 bases between. Germline-derived CDR1 and CDR2 are SNHLY and FYNNEI.

This clone turned up a few times. The chain couples TRBV29-1 to TRBJ1-1; D ambiguous. From germline, CDR1 is SQVTM and CDR2 ANQGSEA. This CDR3 is built from 14 residues. The V end lost 5 bases, the J end lost 1 base, and 14 bases lay between the germline ends. CDR3 in DNA: TGCAGCGTTTCCCGGGGAAGTGGGAACACTGAAGCTTTCTTT. Residues: CSVSRGSGNTEAFF.

This chain connects TRBV7-8 to TRBJ2-1; D could derive from TRBD1 or TRBD2 (6 bases each). The germline V gene encodes CDR1 SGHVS and CDR2 FQNEAQ. V was pared by 8 bases and J by 4 bases, with 24 bases between. CDR3 length equals 17 residues. The CDR3: CASSFGIGGPEYNEQFF. The CDR3 DNA is TGTGCCAGCTCTTTCGGCATAGGGGGGCCCGAGTACAATGAGCAGTTCTTC.

J is TRBJ1-3 and V is TRBV5-1; the match to TRBD1 covers 7 bases. The CDR3 has 14 residues. CDR1 and CDR2 from the germline V gene are SGHRS and YFSETQ. Trimming took 3 bases from V and 2 from J; bases not matched to a gene: 2. For the CDR3, the DNA is TGCGCCAGCAGCTCCGACAGGGCTGGAAACACCATATATTTT. It translates to CASSSDRAGNTIYF.

The chain recombines TRBV18 with TRBJ1-2; possibly TRBD1 for D (5 bases). This CDR3 comprises 12 residues. The ends were cut back, 2 bases at V and 4 bases at J, with 5 bases in the middle. The germline V gene encodes CDR1 KGHSH and CDR2 LQKENI. The CDR3 sequence: CASSPDSYGYTF. CDR3 DNA: TGTGCCAGCTCACCAGACAGCTATGGCTACACCTTC.

V usage is TRBV7-9 and J usage is TRBJ1-2, with D unclear. The CDR3 spans 12 residues. V was trimmed by 1 base and J by 5 bases, leaving 5 bases between them. CDR1 SEHNR and CDR2 FQNEAQ come from the germline V gene (reference sequence). In DNA form, the CDR3 reads TGTGCCAGCAGCTTAGAAACATATGGCTACACCTTC. Its protein is CASSLETYGYTF.

The chain carries TRBV5-8 and TRBJ2-2; weak D call: TRBD1 (7 bases). Germline V gene sequence: CDR1 SGHTS, CDR2 YDEGEE. V was trimmed by 7 bases and J by 3 bases, leaving 19 bases between them. This CDR3 has 16 residues. The CDR3 region is CASSGGGTTYTGELFF. The CDR3 nucleotides are TGTGCCAGCTCCGGAGGGGGCACCACTTACACCGGGGAGCTGTTTTTT.